The TCR beta chain under discussion was sequenced for a study of blood T cell repertoires in COVID-19. The CDR3 runs to 15 residues. The V end lost 3 bases, the J end lost 0 bases, and 10 bases lay between the germline ends. The germline V gene has CDR1 SGHRS and CDR2 YFSETQ. TCRdb keeps only in-frame clones here, not all; method: immunoSEQ multiplex PCR. The sample lists some 200,000 clones, 70% to 85% seen once, with 7.8% in the top ten. The chain uses TRBV5-1 and TRBJ1-3, with D perhaps matching TRBD1 (6 bases). The sample comprised peripheral blood. This TCR was recovered from an elderly woman with COVID-19, enrolled during active disease. CDR3 nucleotides: TGCGCCAGCAGCTCGGACAGTTCCTCTGGAAACACCATATATTTT. Translated: CASSSDSSSGNTIYF.